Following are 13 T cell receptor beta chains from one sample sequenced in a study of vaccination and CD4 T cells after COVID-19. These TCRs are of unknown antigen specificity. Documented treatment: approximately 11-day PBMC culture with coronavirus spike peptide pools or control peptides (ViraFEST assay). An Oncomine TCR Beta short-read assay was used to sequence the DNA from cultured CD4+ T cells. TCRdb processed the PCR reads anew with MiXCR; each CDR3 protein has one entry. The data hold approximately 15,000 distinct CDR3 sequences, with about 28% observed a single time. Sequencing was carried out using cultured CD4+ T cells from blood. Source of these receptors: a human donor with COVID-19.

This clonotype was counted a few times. Here the CDR3 reads CASSLRQQEGGYTF. Here the CDR3 DNA reads TGCGCCAGCAGCTTGCGGCAGCAAGAGGGTGGCTACACCTTC. V and J are TRBV5-1 and TRBJ1-2, with D unresolved. The germline V and J ends were trimmed by 1 base and 7 bases, with 14 bases remaining between them. CDR1 and CDR2 from the germline V gene are SGHRS and YFSETQ. This CDR3 region has 14 residues.

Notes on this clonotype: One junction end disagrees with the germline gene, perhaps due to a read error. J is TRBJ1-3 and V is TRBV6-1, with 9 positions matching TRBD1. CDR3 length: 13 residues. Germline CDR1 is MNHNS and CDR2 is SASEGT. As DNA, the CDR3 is TGTACCAGCTCGGGACAGGGAGGAAACACCATATATTTT. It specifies CTSSGQGGNTIYF.

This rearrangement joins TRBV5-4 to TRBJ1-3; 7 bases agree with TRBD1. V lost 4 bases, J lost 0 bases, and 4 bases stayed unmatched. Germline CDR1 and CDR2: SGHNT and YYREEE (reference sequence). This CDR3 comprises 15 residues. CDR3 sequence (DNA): TGTGCCAGCAGCAGGGGGACAGACTCTGGAAACACCATATATTTT. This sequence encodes CASSRGTDSGNTIYF.

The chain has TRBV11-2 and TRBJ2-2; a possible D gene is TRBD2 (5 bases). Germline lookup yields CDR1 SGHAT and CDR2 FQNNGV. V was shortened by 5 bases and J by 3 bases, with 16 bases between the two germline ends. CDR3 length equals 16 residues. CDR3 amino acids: CASSRRVSDDTGELFF. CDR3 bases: TGTGCCAGCAGCCGAAGGGTTAGCGATGACACCGGGGAGCTGTTTTTT.

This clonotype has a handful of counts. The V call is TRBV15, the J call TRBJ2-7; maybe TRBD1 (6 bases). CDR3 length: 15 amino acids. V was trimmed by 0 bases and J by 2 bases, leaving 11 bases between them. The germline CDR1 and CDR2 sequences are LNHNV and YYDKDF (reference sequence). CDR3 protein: CATSRDLGQTYEQYF. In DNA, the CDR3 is TGTGCCACCAGCAGAGATCTCGGACAGACCTACGAGCAGTACTTC. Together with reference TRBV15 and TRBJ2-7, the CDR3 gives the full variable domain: DAMVIQNPRYQVTQFGKPVTLSCSQTLNHNVMYWYQQKSSQAPKLLFHYYDKDFNNEADTPDNFQSRRPNTSFCFLDIRSPGLGDTAMYLCATSRDLGQTYEQYFGPGTRLTVT.

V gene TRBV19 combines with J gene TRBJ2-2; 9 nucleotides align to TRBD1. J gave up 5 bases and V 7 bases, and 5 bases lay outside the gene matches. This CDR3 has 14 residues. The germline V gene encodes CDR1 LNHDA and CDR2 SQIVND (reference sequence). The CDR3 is CASKQGQGTGELFF. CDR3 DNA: TGTGCCAGTAAACAGGGACAGGGTACCGGGGAGCTGTTTTTT.

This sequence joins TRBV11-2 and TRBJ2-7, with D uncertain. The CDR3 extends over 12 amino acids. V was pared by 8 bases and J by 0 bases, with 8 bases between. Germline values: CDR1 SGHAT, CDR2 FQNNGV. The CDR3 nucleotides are TGTGCCAGCGGTAGGATCTCCTACGAGCAGTACTTC. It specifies CASGRISYEQYF.

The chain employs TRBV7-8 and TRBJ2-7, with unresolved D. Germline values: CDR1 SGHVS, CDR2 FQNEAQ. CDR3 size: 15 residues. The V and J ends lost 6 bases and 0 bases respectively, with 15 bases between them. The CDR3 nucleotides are TGTGCCAGCAGGAGCACTGTTAGGACCTCCTACGAGCAGTACTTC. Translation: CASRSTVRTSYEQYF.

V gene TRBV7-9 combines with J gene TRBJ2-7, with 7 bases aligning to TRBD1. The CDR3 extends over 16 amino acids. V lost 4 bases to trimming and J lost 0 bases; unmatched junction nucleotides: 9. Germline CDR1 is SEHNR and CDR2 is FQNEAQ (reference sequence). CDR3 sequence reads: CASSYKQGPSSYEQYF. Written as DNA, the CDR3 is TGTGCCAGCAGCTACAAACAGGGGCCGAGCTCCTACGAGCAGTACTTC. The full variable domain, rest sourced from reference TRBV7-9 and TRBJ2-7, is DTGVSQNPRHKITKRGQNVTFRCDPISEHNRLYWYRQTLGQGPEFLTYFQNEAQLEKSRLLSDRFSAERPKGSFSTLEIQRTEQGDSAMYLCASSYKQGPSSYEQYFGPGTRLTVT.

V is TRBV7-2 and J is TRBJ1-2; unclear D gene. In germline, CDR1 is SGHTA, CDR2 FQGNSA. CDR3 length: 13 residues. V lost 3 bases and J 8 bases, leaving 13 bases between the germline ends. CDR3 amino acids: CASSLGVFEGYTF. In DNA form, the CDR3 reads TGTGCCAGCAGCTTGGGAGTATTCGAAGGCTACACCTTC.

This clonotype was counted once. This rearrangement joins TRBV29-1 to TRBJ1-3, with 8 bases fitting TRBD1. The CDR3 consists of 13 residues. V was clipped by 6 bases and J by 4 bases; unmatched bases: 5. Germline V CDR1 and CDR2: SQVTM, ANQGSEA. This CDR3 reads CSVQGAGGNTIYF. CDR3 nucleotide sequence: TGCAGCGTCCAGGGGGCTGGAGGAAACACCATATATTTT.

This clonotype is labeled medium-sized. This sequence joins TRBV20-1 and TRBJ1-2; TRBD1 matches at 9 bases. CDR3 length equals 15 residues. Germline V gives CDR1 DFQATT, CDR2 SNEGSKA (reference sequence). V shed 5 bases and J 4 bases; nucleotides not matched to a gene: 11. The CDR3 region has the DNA TGCAGTGCTGGGTCACCGGGACAGGGAGCCTATGGCTACACCTTC. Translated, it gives CSAGSPGQGAYGYTF.

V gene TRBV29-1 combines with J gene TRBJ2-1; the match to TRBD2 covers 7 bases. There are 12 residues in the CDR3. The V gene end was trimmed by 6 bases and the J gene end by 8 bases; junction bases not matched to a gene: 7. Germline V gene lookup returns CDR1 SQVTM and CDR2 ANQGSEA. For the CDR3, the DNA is TGCAGCGTGACCGGGACTACTTATGAGCAGTTCTTC. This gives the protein CSVTGTTYEQFF.